This T cell receptor beta chain stems from a study of T cells in Graves' hyperthyroidism and ophthalmopathy. Whole-study results and caveats: Blood also carried most thyroid clonotypes expanded above 0.001.

This CDR3 is 11 amino acids long. Germline loops: CDR1 MNHEY, CDR2 SVGEGT. V lost 7 bases, J lost 10 bases, and 13 bases lay in between. What was amplified from RNA transcripts were TCR beta CDR3 regions. TCR CDR3 underwent first-round RT-PCR with the HTBI primer set. Each CDR3 protein is one row after TCRdb ran MiXCR on the multiplex PCR reads. This table has 450,000 to 550,000 distinct CDR3 sequences, roughly a quarter appearing once. This clonotype was observed many times. Its specificity is unknown. The clonotype was recovered from a woman aged 25 to 39 with Graves' ophthalmopathy. Sequencing input: blood. The chain carries TRBV6-2 or TRBV6-3 and TRBJ1-2; TRBD1 is a possible D gene (5 bases). The CDR3 bases are TGTGCCAGCACGAGGAGGGGTAACTACACCTTC. This translates into CASTRRGNYTF.